This T cell receptor (beta chain) was obtained from a study of OX40 agonist ivuxolimab in advanced cancers. Study overall: Ivuxolimab, an antibody acting as an agonist of OX40 (CD134), was used to treat patients. General study results and limits: The antigen specificity of the peripheral T cells (those that were expanded) was not determined. CD8+ T cells were the subset that, on average, had more expanded clones than CD4+.

Here immunoSEQ multiplex PCR was the method, and the copy in TCRdb shows in-frame clones only, minus some. The data show 70,000 or so clones, about 82% seen once. For this clone: Its cognate antigen is unknown.

Germline V gives CDR1 SGHTA, CDR2 FQGNSA. Trimming took 8 bases from V and 8 from J, leaving 18 bases between them. This CDR3 contains 14 residues. The rearrangement links TRBV7-2 to TRBJ1-4; no definite D call. This clonotype was obtained from an adult with an advanced solid tumor such as melanoma, head and neck, liver or kidney cancer. The sequences come from CD4+ or CD8+ T cells sorted from blood, collected in a trial of the OX40 agonist ivuxolimab. CDR3 sequence: CASGYSGPLEKLFF. The CDR3 nucleotides are TGTGCCAGCGGATACTCGGGCCCCTTGGAAAAACTGTTTTTT. Combining the CDR3 with reference TRBV7-2 and TRBJ1-4 gives the whole variable domain GAGVSQSPSNKVTEKGKDVELRCDPISGHTALYWYRQSLGQGLEFLIYFQGNSAPDKSGLPSDRFSAERTGGSVSTLTIQRTQQEDSAVYLCASGYSGPLEKLFFGSGTQLSVL.